A single sample is the source of the 20 T cell receptor beta chains below, sequenced in a study of T-cell reconstitution after alpha-beta-depleted transplantation in children. Unique molecular identifiers were used to barcode this TCRbeta library. TCRdb recomputed calls from the PCR reads with MiXCR, one row per CDR3 protein. The sample gives 500,000 to 600,000 distinct CDR3 sequences, approximately 16% of which show up once; 3.3% is in the top ten. The sequences come from PBMCs from the stem cell graft donor, collected from the stem cell graft. These receptors all stem from a human donor who donated a stem cell graft to a child with acute lymphoblastic leukemia.

The table lists this clonotype with a few counts. This chain joins TRBV5-1 and TRBJ2-1; no definite D call. The CDR3 sequence is 14 residues long. V lost 0 bases, J lost 7 bases, and 11 bases lay in between. Germline V gene data show CDR1 as SGHRS and CDR2 as YFSETQ. The CDR3 DNA reads as TGCGCCAGCAGCTTGGGGTCCCGATTTAATGAGCAGTTCTTC. Protein product: CASSLGSRFNEQFF. Supplemented by reference TRBV5-1 and TRBJ2-1, the full variable domain reads KAGVTQTPRYLIKTRGQQVTLSCSPISGHRSVSWYQQTPGQGLQFLFEYFSETQRNKGNFPGRFSGRQFSNSRSEMNVSTLELGDSALYLCASSLGSRFNEQFFGPGTRLTVL.

CDR3 nucleotide sequence: TGCGCCAGCAGCTTGACTATGGAGGGGGAATACGAGCAGTACTTC. Translated, it gives CASSLTMEGEYEQYF. The rearrangement joins TRBV5-1 to TRBJ2-7, with D perhaps matching TRBD1 or TRBD2 (6 bases each). The CDR3 has 15 amino acids. The V gene lost 1 base and the J gene lost 4 bases, with 15 bases spanning the gap. CDR1 SGHRS and CDR2 YFSETQ come from the germline V gene.

The rearrangement uses TRBV7-9 and TRBJ1-3; a weak D match, TRBD1 (5 bases). V lost 0 bases to trimming and J lost 2 bases, with 11 bases between them. Germline loops: CDR1 SEHNR, CDR2 FQNEAQ (reference sequence). The CDR3 totals 16 residues. The CDR3 sequence: CASSLATGGTGNTIYF. DNA for the CDR3: TGTGCCAGCAGCTTAGCTACGGGGGGAACTGGAAACACCATATATTTT.

This chain joins TRBV18 and TRBJ2-1; no clear D gene. Germline values: CDR1 KGHSH, CDR2 LQKENI. V lost 2 bases and J lost 5, with 10 bases in between. The CDR3 is made up of 14 amino acids. The chain's CDR3 is CASSPELIDNEQFF. The CDR3 DNA is TGTGCCAGCTCACCAGAGCTAATTGACAATGAGCAGTTCTTC.

This chain uses TRBV6-5 with TRBJ2-2; TRBD2 agrees at 7 bases. The CDR3 sequence is 18 residues long. Germline CDR1 MNHEY, CDR2 SVGAGI. V was clipped by 2 bases and J by 5 bases; unmatched bases: 14. The CDR3 DNA reads TGTGCCAGCAGTTACATTGCGGGAGTCACCAGGGAAACCGGGGAGCTGTTTTTT. This gives the protein CASSYIAGVTRETGELFF.

The chain uses TRBV6-1 and TRBJ2-2, with TRBD1 matching over 8 bases. Germline CDR1 is MNHNS and CDR2 is SASEGT. The CDR3 has 14 amino acids. Trimming removed 10 bases from V and 1 base from J; junction bases left unmatched: 5. In DNA form, the CDR3 reads TGTGCCATCCGGGGACAGGAGAACACCGGGGAGCTGTTTTTT. This translates into CAIRGQENTGELFF.

The V gene is TRBV25-1, the J gene TRBJ2-7; 9 bases align to TRBD1. The ends lost 6 bases at V and 4 bases at J; junction bases unmatched: 7. The length of the CDR3 is 14 residues. Germline-derived CDR1 and CDR2 are MGHDK and SYGVNS. In nucleotides, the CDR3 is TGTGCCAGCAGGGACGACAGGGGGGGATACGAGCAGTACTTC. Translating it yields CASRDDRGGYEQYF.

This clonotype has just a few counts. The V and J genes are TRBV7-2 and TRBJ2-2, with a tentative D call TRBD2 (6 bases). V lost 1 base, J lost 1 base, and 10 bases lay in between. Germline V gives CDR1 SGHTA, CDR2 FQGNSA. The CDR3 is made up of 16 amino acids. The CDR3 is CASSLGGTRNTGELFF. Here the CDR3 DNA reads TGTGCCAGCAGCTTAGGCGGGACTCGGAACACCGGGGAGCTGTTTTTT.

This clonotype came up a few times. The V and J genes are TRBV24-1 and TRBJ2-3; 10 nucleotides line up with TRBD1. The junction had 7 bases not matched to a gene; V was cut back by 3 bases and J by 5 bases. Germline CDR1 and CDR2: KGHDR and SFDVKD. CDR3 size: 16 residues. As DNA, the CDR3 is TGTGCCACCAGTGATCCCTGGGACAGGGGCAAAGATACGCAGTATTTT. It translates to CATSDPWDRGKDTQYF.

This clonotype was recorded many times. The gene calls are TRBV27 and TRBJ2-3; D tentatively reads TRBD1 or TRBD2 (5 bases each). The V gene's germline CDR1 is MNHEY and CDR2 SMNVEV (reference sequence). This CDR3 has 13 amino acids. V lost 6 bases and J 4 bases, leaving 11 bases between the germline ends. The chain's CDR3 is CASRPQGPDTQYF. DNA for the CDR3: TGTGCCAGCAGACCCCAGGGACCAGATACGCAGTATTTT.

V and J are TRBV15 and TRBJ2-7, with 9 bases that match TRBD1. With 3 bases clipped from V and 4 bases from J, the junction kept 7 bases outside the gene matches. The length of the CDR3 is 15 residues. Germline-derived CDR1 and CDR2 are LNHNV and YYDKDF (reference sequence). The CDR3 DNA sequence: TGTGCCACCAGCAGCACCGGGACAGGGAGGTACGAGCAGTACTTC. Translating it yields CATSSTGTGRYEQYF.

This clonotype turned up a few times. J is TRBJ2-7 and V is TRBV6-1, with TRBD2 matching 14 bases. CDR3 length: 15 amino acids. Germline-derived CDR1 and CDR2 are MNHNS and SASEGT. The V gene end was trimmed by 4 bases and the J gene end by 5 bases; junction bases not matched to a gene: 4. Here the CDR3 reads CASSGSGLAGDEQYF. The DNA for the CDR3 is TGTGCCAGCAGTGGATCGGGACTAGCGGGAGACGAGCAGTACTTC.

The rearrangement uses TRBV20-1 and TRBJ1-2; a weak D match, TRBD1 (5 bases). The CDR3 runs 15 residues. Germline CDR1 reads DFQATT; CDR2 reads SNEGSKA (reference sequence). V was trimmed by 0 bases and J by 2 bases, leaving 13 bases between them. The CDR3 sequence: CSARDSRDWNYGYTF. The CDR3 DNA reads as TGCAGTGCTAGAGATTCCCGGGACTGGAACTATGGCTACACCTTC.

The chain employs TRBV10-3 and TRBJ1-2; D call uncertain. The V end lost 7 bases, the J end lost 2 bases, and 14 bases lay between the germline ends. Looked up from germline, CDR1 is ENHRY and CDR2 is SYGVKD. The CDR3 has 14 amino acids. CDR3 coding DNA: TGTGCCATCATCAGAGAGGTGGGGAACTATGGCTACACCTTC. It translates to CAIIREVGNYGYTF.

This chain uses TRBV20-1 with TRBJ2-7; 11 positions agree with TRBD2. Germline V CDR1 and CDR2: DFQATT, SNEGSKA (reference sequence). J gave up 3 bases and V 6 bases, and 4 bases lay outside the gene matches. The CDR3 consists of 13 residues. CDR3 region: CSATLAGVYEQYF. The DNA for the CDR3 is TGCAGTGCAACACTAGCGGGAGTCTACGAGCAGTACTTC.

This rearrangement joins TRBV3-1 to TRBJ2-5; D might be TRBD2 (6 bases). The CDR3 loop spans 18 amino acids. The ends were cut back, 0 bases at V and 5 bases at J, with 22 bases in the middle. Germline V CDR1 and CDR2: LGHDT, YNNKEL (reference sequence). In DNA form, the CDR3 reads TGTGCCAGCAGCCAAGATTCGATCGTCGAGGGGAGGAGGGAGACCCAGTACTTC. Protein sequence: CASSQDSIVEGRRETQYF.

V is TRBV7-9 and J is TRBJ2-5; either TRBD1 or TRBD2 may fit D (5 bases each). The CDR3 extends over 12 amino acids. The V end was cut by 8 bases, the J end by 5 bases, with 12 bases between. Germline V gene lookup returns CDR1 SEHNR and CDR2 FQNEAQ (reference sequence). For the CDR3, the DNA is TGTGCCAGCGGGGACCTAGTTGAGACCCAGTACTTC. It encodes CASGDLVETQYF.

The sample holds a few counts of this clonotype. V usage is TRBV5-8 and J usage is TRBJ1-3; D unclear. The germline V gene has CDR1 SGHTS and CDR2 YDEGEE. Deletions cut 3 bases from V and 0 bases from J, with 10 bases between. The CDR3 runs 15 residues. The CDR3 region is CASSSGVFSGNTIYF. The CDR3 bases are TGTGCCAGCAGCTCCGGGGTCTTCTCTGGAAACACCATATATTTT.

The sample holds a few counts of this clonotype. The chain has TRBV20-1 and TRBJ1-2, with a possible D match to TRBD1 (5 bases). Germline CDR1 DFQATT, CDR2 SNEGSKA (reference sequence). V gave up 0 bases and J gave up 2 bases, with 22 bases separating them. CDR3 length: 18 amino acids. DNA for the CDR3: TGCAGTGCTAGAGATTACGTAGGCGTCGGGGGGAGCAACTATGGCTACACCTTC. Its translation is CSARDYVGVGGSNYGYTF.

This clonotype was detected a few times. V is TRBV4-1 and J is TRBJ1-4, with D unresolved. The CDR3 is 17 residues long. CDR1 MGHRA and CDR2 YSYEKL come from the germline V gene. V was clipped by 0 bases and J by 0 bases, with 11 bases between them. CDR3 DNA: TGCGCCAGCAGCCAAGATTTCAGGTCCGCAACTAATGAAAAACTGTTTTTT. This sequence encodes CASSQDFRSATNEKLFF.